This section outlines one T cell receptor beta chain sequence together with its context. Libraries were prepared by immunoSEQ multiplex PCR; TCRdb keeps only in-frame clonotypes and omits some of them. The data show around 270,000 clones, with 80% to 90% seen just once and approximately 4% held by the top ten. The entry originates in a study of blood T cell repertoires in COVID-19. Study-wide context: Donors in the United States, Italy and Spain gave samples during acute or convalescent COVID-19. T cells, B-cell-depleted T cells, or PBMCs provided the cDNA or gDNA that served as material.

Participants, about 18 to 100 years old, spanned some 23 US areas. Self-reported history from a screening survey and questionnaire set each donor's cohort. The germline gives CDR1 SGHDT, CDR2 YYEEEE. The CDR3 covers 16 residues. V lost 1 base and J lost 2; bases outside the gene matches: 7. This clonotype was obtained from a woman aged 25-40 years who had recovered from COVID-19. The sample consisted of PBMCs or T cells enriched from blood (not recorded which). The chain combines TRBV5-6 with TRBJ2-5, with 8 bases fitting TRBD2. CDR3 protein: CASSLTRGVRQETQYF. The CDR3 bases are TGTGCCAGCAGCTTGACGCGGGGGGTCAGACAAGAGACCCAGTACTTC.